The 18 T cell receptor beta chains below come from one sample, sequenced in a study of shared T cell receptors in the human thymus. The repertoire was sequenced with immunoSEQ multiplex PCR; TCRdb's copy has only in-frame clones and lacks some. Of roughly 560,000 clones listed, roughly 74% were seen once; the top ten hold roughly 0.013%. Separately, the same data were catalogued under a study of human thymus T cells.

The sequenced material came from thymocytes. These TCRs come from a boy under three years old with a congenital heart defect.

The genes are TRBV7-2 and TRBJ1-2; TRBD1 might be the D (6 bases). Per the germline V gene, CDR1 is SGHTA and CDR2 is FQGNSA. This CDR3 has 17 residues. The V and J ends lost 6 bases and 0 bases respectively, with 20 bases between them. The DNA of the CDR3 is TGTGCCAGCAGTTTCGAATACGACAGGCTCACTAACTATGGCTACACCTTC. Its translation: CASSFEYDRLTNYGYTF. The full variable domain, with the rest looked up from reference TRBV7-2 and TRBJ1-2, is GAGVSQSPSNKVTEKGKDVELRCDPISGHTALYWYRQSLGQGLEFLIYFQGNSAPDKSGLPSDRFSAERTGGSVSTLTIQRTQQEDSAVYLCASSFEYDRLTNYGYTFGSGTRLTVV.

The chain links TRBV27 to TRBJ2-7; D may be TRBD2 (5 bases). Per the germline V gene, CDR1 is MNHEY and CDR2 is SMNVEV (reference sequence). This CDR3 is 13 amino acids long. The ends were cut back, 5 bases at V and 4 bases at J, with 12 bases in the middle. CDR3 protein: CASSQLPGYEQYF. DNA of the CDR3: TGTGCCAGCAGTCAATTACCGGGGTACGAGCAGTACTTC.

The chain uses TRBV19 and TRBJ2-5, with D possibly TRBD2 on 6 matching bases. CDR1 is LNHDA, CDR2 SQIVND, per germline (reference sequence). This CDR3 is 12 amino acids long. The V and J ends lost 11 bases and 5 bases respectively, with 15 bases between them. CDR3 protein: CASSGVGETQYF. The CDR3 DNA sequence: TGTGCCTCCTCGGGGGTAGGGGAGACCCAGTACTTC.

The chain combines TRBV7-2 with TRBJ1-2; 8 bases agree with TRBD1. Germline V gene sequence: CDR1 SGHTA, CDR2 FQGNSA. The junction had 8 bases not matched to a gene; V was cut back by 2 bases and J by 3 bases. This CDR3 is 16 amino acids long. The CDR3 region is CASSLKGAGQDYGYTF. The CDR3 region has the DNA TGTGCCAGCAGCTTAAAGGGGGCGGGACAGGACTATGGCTACACCTTC.

About this clone itself: This sample includes further DNA sequences coding for the same CDR3. The rearrangement joins TRBV27 to TRBJ2-5, with 8 bases fitting TRBD2. The length of the CDR3 is 13 residues. V lost 2 bases and J lost 5; bases outside the gene matches: 1. Germline V gives CDR1 MNHEY, CDR2 SMNVEV (reference sequence). The CDR3 sequence: CASSLRGGETQYF. DNA of the CDR3: TGTGCCAGCAGTTTACGCGGGGGGGAGACCCAGTACTTC.

V gene TRBV6-5 combines with J gene TRBJ2-7; D possibly corresponds to TRBD1 (6 bases). The CDR3 consists of 14 residues. The germline V and J ends were trimmed by 5 bases and 4 bases, with 15 bases remaining between them. Germline V gene lookup returns CDR1 MNHEY and CDR2 SVGAGI. CDR3 sequence reads: CASSHREKKYEQYF. The CDR3 DNA reads as TGTGCCAGCAGTCACAGGGAGAAGAAGTACGAGCAGTACTTC.

This clone has more than one count but fewer than ten. V and J are TRBV6-5 and TRBJ2-7, with D possibly TRBD2 on 5 matching bases. This CDR3 comprises 13 residues. From germline, CDR1 is MNHEY and CDR2 SVGAGI. Trimming took 5 bases from V and 7 from J, leaving 15 bases between them. The CDR3 protein is CASSDRGLSEQYF. CDR3 coding DNA: TGTGCCAGCAGTGATAGAGGACTCTCAGAGCAGTACTTC.

In this sample, this clone turned up a few times. This chain joins TRBV12-5 and TRBJ1-1; tentative D call: TRBD1 (6 bases). Germline-derived CDR1 and CDR2 are LGHNT and FRNRAP. The CDR3 totals 15 residues. V dropped 2 bases and J dropped 4 bases, with 14 bases sitting between them. The CDR3 DNA reads as TGTGCTAGTGGTTTGCCCTACAGGGAGGGCACTGAAGCTTTCTTT. It codes for CASGLPYREGTEAFF.

J is TRBJ2-2 and V is TRBV28; D ambiguous. Per germline, CDR1 MDHEN and CDR2 SYDVKM. The CDR3 consists of 14 residues. V was cut by 4 bases and J by 4 bases, with 10 bases left in between. In DNA, the CDR3 is TGTGCCAGCAGTTCCGGGTCCCTCACCGGGGAGCTGTTTTTT. This codes for CASSSGSLTGELFF.

The chain couples TRBV6-6 to TRBJ1-1, with D possibly TRBD1 on 6 matching bases. In germline, CDR1 is MNHNY, CDR2 SVGAGI (reference sequence). V dropped 0 bases and J dropped 1 base, with 9 bases sitting between them. CDR3 length: 15 residues. The CDR3 spells CASSYSGGQNTEAFF. The CDR3 nucleotides are TGTGCCAGCAGTTACTCGGGGGGGCAGAACACTGAAGCTTTCTTT.

The V gene is TRBV28, the J gene TRBJ1-5; possibly TRBD1 for D (5 bases). Trimming took 3 bases from V and 1 from J, leaving 13 bases between them. The CDR3 contains 16 residues. Germline-derived CDR1 and CDR2 are MDHEN and SYDVKM. The CDR3 nucleotides are TGTGCCAGCAGTTTCCCGGGTCGGGGGAGCAATCAGCCCCAGCATTTT. It translates to CASSFPGRGSNQPQHF.

There are a few counts of this clone. This rearrangement joins TRBV6-4 to TRBJ1-2; D is perhaps TRBD1 (6 bases). The CDR3 runs 15 residues. V lost 4 bases to trimming and J lost 7 bases, with 19 bases between them. The V gene's germline CDR1 is MRHNA and CDR2 SNTAGT. The CDR3: CASSGTEGGAGGYTF. CDR3 bases: TGTGCCAGCAGTGGGACCGAGGGGGGGGCGGGTGGCTACACCTTC.

This clone was seen just once. V gene TRBV10-3 combines with J gene TRBJ2-5, with 11 bases fitting TRBD2. The trim removed 5 bases at V and 5 bases at J, leaving 7 bases unmatched. There are 15 residues in the CDR3. Germline CDR1 and CDR2: ENHRY and SYGVKD. Here the CDR3 DNA reads TGTGCCATCAGTTCCGGACTAGCGGGTCGGGAGACCCAGTACTTC. As protein: CAISSGLAGRETQYF.

The sample holds one count of this clone. This chain uses TRBV11-2 with TRBJ1-1; 9 bases line up with TRBD1. Germline-derived CDR1 and CDR2 are SGHAT and FQNNGV. Trimming removed 5 bases from V and 2 bases from J; junction bases left unmatched: 3. The CDR3 is 14 amino acids. The CDR3 DNA is TGTGCCAGCAGCCGACAGGGGGGTAACACTGAAGCTTTCTTT. This sequence encodes CASSRQGGNTEAFF.

This chain uses TRBV5-1 with TRBJ1-1; 7 nucleotides line up with TRBD1. V gave up 2 bases and J gave up 0 bases; unmatched junction bases: 4. This CDR3 is 15 amino acids long. Germline V lookup: CDR1 SGHRS, CDR2 YFSETQ. The CDR3 region has the DNA TGCGCCAGCAGCTTCGGGGACAGAATGAACACTGAAGCTTTCTTT. Its translation: CASSFGDRMNTEAFF.

Only one count was recorded for this clone. CDR3 nucleotides: TGTGCCAGCAGTGGGACAGGTTCCGGCACTGAAGCTTTCTTT. It codes for CASSGTGSGTEAFF. V and J are TRBV28 and TRBJ1-1; 8 nucleotides align to TRBD1. Unmatched junction bases numbered 6, after V lost 5 bases and J lost 4 bases. Germline values: CDR1 MDHEN, CDR2 SYDVKM. The CDR3 consists of 14 residues.

The rearrangement uses TRBV14 and TRBJ1-1; weak D call: TRBD1 (6 bases). The CDR3 runs to 16 residues. The germline V gene encodes CDR1 SGHDN and CDR2 FVKESK. Trimming removed 4 bases from V and 3 bases from J, with 18 bases in between. In DNA form, the CDR3 reads TGTGCCAGCAGCCGCCCAGGGGCCCCAGGGCACACTGAAGCTTTCTTT. It yields the protein CASSRPGAPGHTEAFF.

This clone was seen only once. This CDR3 is CASSPLEGTGGSDTQYF. Written as DNA, the CDR3 is TGCGCCAGCAGCCCCCTGGAAGGGACAGGGGGCTCAGATACGCAGTATTTT. The chain recombines TRBV4-1 with TRBJ2-3; 12 bases line up with TRBD1. The CDR3 is made up of 17 amino acids. Germline loops: CDR1 MGHRA, CDR2 YSYEKL. Trimming cost V 4 bases and J 4 bases; bases outside gene matches: 9.